A single sample is the source of the 25 T cell receptor beta chains below, sequenced in a study of human T cells and chemical hapten exposure. One entry per CDR3 protein, called by TCRdb with MiXCR from the RACE reads. Among fewer than 95,000 distinct CDR3 sequences, approximately 10% were seen once, and the ten largest hold under 2.5%. Time point: patch test 2, 6 weeks after DPC sensitization. Described treatment: therapeutic diphenylcyclopropenone sensitization with weekly scalp DPC. Sequencing used whole blood, obtained in connection with sensitization to the hapten diphenylcyclopropenone (DPC). These receptors all come from a man aged 40-50 years with alopecia areata. Some clones in this sample may be carry-over from other donors' samples.

The chain combines TRBV7-6 with TRBJ2-7, with TRBD2 identical over 13 bases. V dropped 3 bases and J dropped 1; count of bases not matched to a gene: 12. The V gene's germline CDR1 is SGHVS and CDR2 FNYEAQ. The CDR3 spans 19 residues. CDR3 amino acids: CASSFSGTSGNTPSYEQYF. The CDR3 bases are TGTGCCAGCAGCTTTTCCGGGACTAGCGGGAATACCCCATCCTACGAGCAGTACTTC.

This clonotype has just a few counts. The chain carries TRBV12-3 or TRBV12-4 and TRBJ2-7, with TRBD2 as a possible D gene (5 bases). The ends were cut back, 2 bases at V and 6 bases at J, with 23 bases in the middle. This CDR3 contains 17 residues. The DNA of the CDR3 is TGTGCCAGCAGTTTAAGTTCCGGGCTCCGGGATAAACGCGAGCAGTACGTC. Its translation is CASSLSSGLRDKREQYV.

This clonotype has only a few counts. One end of the junction varies from germline; a read error may be responsible. The rearrangement links TRBV4-3 to TRBJ2-1; no clear D. CDR1 and CDR2 from the germline V gene are LGHNA and YSLEER. CDR3 length equals 13 residues. CDR3 amino acids: CASSQDGDVRRIF. CDR3 DNA: TGCGCCAGCAGCCAAGATGGGGATGTGCGACGGATCTTC.

There are a few counts of this clonotype. The CDR3 nucleotides are TGCAGTGCTAGTCTGTGGAGGGTAGCGATTAATGAGACAGATACGCAGTATTTT. Translated, it gives CSASLWRVAINETDTQYF. The chain links TRBV20-1 to TRBJ2-3; tentatively, D is TRBD2 (6 bases). V was clipped by 3 bases and J by 3 bases, with 25 bases between them. Germline CDR1 is DFQATT and CDR2 is SNEGSKA (reference sequence). This CDR3 has 18 residues.

The rearrangement uses TRBV5-1 and TRBJ2-1; the match to TRBD2 covers 8 bases. The CDR3 runs 15 residues. The V gene end was trimmed by 4 bases and the J gene end by 3 bases; junction bases not matched to a gene: 6. Germline V gives CDR1 SGHRS, CDR2 YFSETQ. This CDR3 reads CASSAGTSNYNEQFF. The CDR3, as DNA: TGCGCCAGCAGCGCCGGGACTAGTAACTACAATGAGCAGTTCTTC. Based on the CDR3 plus reference TRBV5-1 and TRBJ2-1, the full variable domain is KAGVTQTPRYLIKTRGQQVTLSCSPISGHRSVSWYQQTPGQGLQFLFEYFSETQRNKGNFPGRFSGRQFSNSRSEMNVSTLELGDSALYLCASSAGTSNYNEQFFGPGTRLTVL.

This clonotype was counted many times. The chain has TRBV12-3 or TRBV12-4 and TRBJ2-5, with D perhaps matching TRBD2 (5 bases). This CDR3 contains 14 residues. V was shortened by 4 bases and J by 1 base, with 10 bases between the two germline ends. The CDR3 reads CASSWRAPQETQYF. Written as DNA, the CDR3 is TGTGCCAGCAGTTGGCGGGCCCCCCAAGAGACCCAGTACTTC.

The CDR3 here is CASSQGGTGSYEQYF. The CDR3 DNA reads TGTGCCAGCAGCCAAGGCGGAACAGGGTCCTACGAGCAGTACTTC. The rearrangement uses TRBV3-1 and TRBJ2-7; D is perhaps TRBD1 (6 bases). Germline lookup yields CDR1 LGHDT and CDR2 YNNKEL (reference sequence). The V and J ends lost 1 base and 1 base respectively, with 11 bases between them. The length of the CDR3 is 15 residues.

This clonotype was observed a few times. This rearrangement joins TRBV20-1 to TRBJ2-7, with a possible D match to TRBD2 (6 bases). Germline lookup yields CDR1 DFQATT and CDR2 SNEGSKA (reference sequence). The CDR3 consists of 15 residues. Trimming stripped 6 bases from V and 3 bases from J, with 21 bases between. The CDR3 spells CSAPLLRRGSYEQYF. CDR3 in DNA: TGCAGTGCCCCCCTCCTGAGGAGGGGCAGCTACGAGCAGTACTTC.

There are many counts of this clonotype. The CDR3 loop is CASSQDRGGLDQPQHF. The CDR3, as DNA: TGTGCCAGCAGCCAAGATCGGGGAGGGTTAGATCAGCCCCAGCATTTT. The chain uses TRBV14 and TRBJ1-5; D gene uncertain. The CDR3 sequence is 16 residues long. Germline CDR1 reads SGHDN; CDR2 reads FVKESK. Trimming removed 0 bases from V and 5 bases from J, with 14 bases in between.

This chain connects TRBV7-2 to TRBJ2-5, with TRBD2 matching 14 bases. The CDR3 length is 19 residues. The germline gives CDR1 SGHTA, CDR2 FQGNSA. The V and J ends lost 2 bases and 5 bases, in that order; junction bases with no gene match: 13. The chain's CDR3 is CASSLRKPGTSGRAETQYF. CDR3 sequence (DNA): TGTGCCAGCAGCTTACGGAAGCCCGGGACTAGCGGGAGAGCTGAGACCCAGTACTTC.

This clonotype was picked up many times. This chain joins TRBV4-1 and TRBJ1-2, with 9 bases aligning to TRBD1. V was clipped by 5 bases and J by 9 bases; unmatched bases: 7. This CDR3 region has 13 residues. The germline V gene encodes CDR1 MGHRA and CDR2 YSYEKL. CDR3 loop: CASSKGDRVSYTF. CDR3 coding DNA: TGCGCCAGCAGCAAAGGGGACAGGGTGAGCTACACCTTC.

This clonotype has more than one count but fewer than ten. This sequence joins TRBV24-1 and TRBJ1-3; D not resolved. V lost 3 bases and J 4 bases, leaving 12 bases between the germline ends. Germline V gene sequence: CDR1 KGHDR, CDR2 SFDVKD. This CDR3 comprises 15 residues. The CDR3 bases are TGTGCCACCAGTGATCCCCGGGTCAACGGAAACACCATATATTTT. Translated: CATSDPRVNGNTIYF.

This clonotype was seen a handful of times. The CDR3 DNA follows: TGCAGCGTTGATAAGGGACAGGGGAAAGCTTTCTTT. It encodes CSVDKGQGKAFF. The chain uses TRBV29-1 and TRBJ1-1, with 10 positions matching TRBD1. The CDR3 covers 12 residues. CDR1 is SQVTM, CDR2 ANQGSEA, per germline. Trimming removed 3 bases from V and 9 bases from J; junction bases left unmatched: 4.

The V gene is TRBV9, the J gene TRBJ2-5, with 7 bases matching TRBD1. The J segment lost 2 bases and the V segment lost 3 bases, leaving 7 bases of the junction unmatched. The CDR3 covers 15 residues. Per the germline V gene, CDR1 is SGDLS and CDR2 is YYNGEE. CDR3 sequence reads: CASSGPGQQQETQYF. CDR3 DNA sequence: TGTGCCAGCAGCGGCCCGGGACAGCAACAAGAGACCCAGTACTTC.

The rearrangement links TRBV6-5 to TRBJ2-7; TRBD1 agrees at 10 bases. Germline CDR1 is MNHEY and CDR2 is SVGAGI. The CDR3 has 14 residues. V dropped 5 bases and J dropped 5; count of bases not matched to a gene: 6. The CDR3: CASSSRDRGHEQYF. CDR3 bases: TGTGCCAGCAGTAGCCGGGACAGGGGCCACGAGCAGTACTTC.

This rearrangement joins TRBV12-3 or TRBV12-4 to TRBJ2-2; 16 bases align to TRBD2. The J segment lost 1 base and the V segment lost 10 bases, leaving 6 bases of the junction unmatched. CDR3 length: 17 residues. The CDR3 loop is CATSGLAGGLNTGELFF. DNA of the CDR3: TGTGCCACCTCGGGACTAGCGGGAGGGCTGAACACCGGGGAGCTGTTTTTT.

This clonotype has only a few counts. This chain uses TRBV5-5 with TRBJ1-6, with D uncertain. CDR1 and CDR2 (germline): SGHKS, YYEKEE (reference sequence). The V and J ends lost 4 bases and 7 bases respectively, with 12 bases between them. This CDR3 region has 14 residues. DNA of the CDR3: TGTGCCAGCAGCACACATCCAGAGAATTCACCCCTCCACTTT. Amino acids: CASSTHPENSPLHF.

This clonotype was counted only a few times. V and J are TRBV9 and TRBJ2-5, with a weak D call TRBD1 (5 bases). CDR1 and CDR2 (germline): SGDLS, YYNGEE. Deletions cut 0 bases from V and 5 bases from J, with 17 bases between. This CDR3 has 16 amino acids. CDR3 residues: CASSVEGSALLETQYF. The CDR3 region has the DNA TGTGCCAGCAGCGTAGAGGGGTCTGCGTTACTCGAGACCCAGTACTTC.

This clonotype occurred many times. The rearrangement links TRBV10-3 to TRBJ2-5, with 9 bases identical to TRBD1. The trim removed 10 bases at V and 2 bases at J, leaving 2 bases unmatched. The CDR3 sequence is 12 residues long. Germline CDR1 reads ENHRY; CDR2 reads SYGVKD. Here the CDR3 reads CASGTGQETQYF. CDR3 nucleotide sequence: TGTGCCAGCGGGACAGGGCAAGAGACCCAGTACTTC.

A word on this clonotype: At one end the junction does not follow the germline gene, possibly because of a read error. This CDR3 is CASSRFSGQITDTQYF. CDR3 coding DNA: TGTGCTAGCAGCCGCTTCAGCGGACAGATCACAGATACGCAGTATTTT. The chain combines TRBV7-7 with TRBJ2-3, with D possibly being TRBD1 (6 bases). Germline V lookup: CDR1 SSHAT, CDR2 FNYEAQ (reference sequence). The CDR3 spans 16 residues.

This clonotype was observed a few times. V and J are TRBV7-2 and TRBJ2-1; TRBD2 might be the D (6 bases). Germline assignment: CDR1 SGHTA and CDR2 FQGNSA. The CDR3 covers 15 residues. V was clipped by 0 bases and J by 7 bases, with 13 bases between them. CDR3 sequence reads: CASSLAGGRRNEQFF. In nucleotides, the CDR3 is TGTGCCAGCAGCTTAGCCGGGGGTCGAAGGAATGAGCAGTTCTTC.

This clonotype was observed many times. This chain connects TRBV5-4 to TRBJ2-5; no definite D call. V lost 3 bases and J 0 bases, leaving 6 bases between the germline ends. The CDR3 extends over 13 amino acids. Germline values: CDR1 SGHNT, CDR2 YYREEE (reference sequence). CDR3 DNA sequence: TGTGCCAGCAGCTCCCGGGACCAAGAGACCCAGTACTTC. Translating gives CASSSRDQETQYF.

Ten or more counts support this clonotype. The chain links TRBV6-5 to TRBJ2-3; 12 bases fit TRBD2. Germline CDR1 and CDR2: MNHEY and SVGAGI. V was pared by 0 bases and J by 0 bases, with 10 bases of the junction left unmatched. The CDR3 totals 20 residues. The CDR3 bases are TGTGCCAGCAGTTACTCCGTTGGACTAGCGGGGCCCCTTAGCACAGATACGCAGTATTTT. Protein: CASSYSVGLAGPLSTDTQYF.

Here the CDR3 DNA reads TGTGCCAGCAGCCCCCTAAAGGGACTAGGCCCCGGGGAGCTGTTTTTT. This codes for CASSPLKGLGPGELFF. The chain couples TRBV4-2 to TRBJ2-2, with 8 bases matching TRBD2. Unmatched junction bases numbered 10, after V lost 4 bases and J lost 6 bases. The germline CDR1 and CDR2 sequences are LGHNA and YNFKEQ. This CDR3 region has 16 residues.

This clonotype was seen many times. This rearrangement joins TRBV5-1 to TRBJ2-2; D is unresolved. This CDR3 has 15 residues. The V gene lost 1 base and the J gene lost 0 bases, with 7 bases spanning the gap. Germline loops: CDR1 SGHRS, CDR2 YFSETQ. The CDR3 is CASSLSEANTGELFF. The CDR3, as DNA: TGCGCCAGCAGCTTGTCAGAAGCGAACACCGGGGAGCTGTTTTTT.